This passage covers 13 T cell receptor beta chains from one sample sequenced in a study of control samples from healthy donors and cancer patients. The table came from immunoSEQ multiplex PCR; TCRdb's copy has only in-frame clones and leaves some out. Of some 71,000 clones listed, around 92% are singletons. The sequenced sample was PBMCs. These receptors were obtained from a man in his 60s with lung cancer.

The chain combines TRBV2 with TRBJ1-5, with 11 bases matching TRBD1. Looked up from germline, CDR1 is SNHLY and CDR2 is FYNNEI. V trimming: 6 bases; J trimming: 5 bases; junction bases outside the gene matches: 3. The CDR3 covers 14 residues. The CDR3 here is CASSRDRGDQPQHF. DNA for the CDR3: TGTGCCAGCAGCCGGGACAGGGGGGATCAGCCCCAGCATTTT. The full variable domain, in which reference TRBV2 and TRBJ1-5 provide the parts outside the CDR3, is EPEVTQTPSHQVTQMGQEVILRCVPISNHLYFYWYRQILGQKVEFLVSFYNNEISEKSEIFDDQFSVERPDGSNFTLKIRSTKLEDSAMYFCASSRDRGDQPQHFGDGTRLSIL.

The CDR3 protein is CASSPPGGHEQFF. The CDR3 nucleotides are TGTGCCAGCTCACCACCTGGGGGGCATGAGCAGTTCTTC. The chain recombines TRBV18 with TRBJ2-1; D may match TRBD1 or TRBD2 (6 bases each). CDR1 and CDR2 (germline): KGHSH, LQKENI. This CDR3 spans 13 amino acids. V was trimmed by 0 bases and J by 8 bases, leaving 8 bases between them.

The rearrangement uses TRBV18 and TRBJ2-7; D is undetermined. Trimming removed 4 bases from V and 3 bases from J, with 7 bases in between. The CDR3 consists of 12 residues. Germline V gene sequence: CDR1 KGHSH, CDR2 LQKENI. The CDR3 sequence: CASSLDGYEQYV. The CDR3 DNA is TGTGCCAGCTCACTAGACGGCTACGAGCAGTACGTC.

In its sample, this clone was seen a few times. The CDR3 region has the DNA TGTGCCAGCAGCTTAGGTGCGGGGACCGTGTATGGCTACACCTTC. It specifies CASSLGAGTVYGYTF. V usage is TRBV7-9 and J usage is TRBJ1-2; tentatively, D is TRBD1 (5 bases). Trimming left V 1 base short and J 5 bases short, with 14 bases between. The CDR3 totals 15 residues. CDR1 SEHNR and CDR2 FQNEAQ come from the germline V gene (reference sequence). The full variable domain, in which reference TRBV7-9 and TRBJ1-2 provide the parts outside the CDR3, is DTGVSQNPRHKITKRGQNVTFRCDPISEHNRLYWYRQTLGQGPEFLTYFQNEAQLEKSRLLSDRFSAERPKGSFSTLEIQRTEQGDSAMYLCASSLGAGTVYGYTFGSGTRLTVV.

The rearrangement uses TRBV7-9 and TRBJ2-3, with 7 positions matching TRBD1. The CDR3 has 18 amino acids. Germline CDR1 reads SEHNR; CDR2 reads FQNEAQ (reference sequence). Germline trimming cut 1 base from V and 0 bases from J; bases unmatched to any gene: 10. The CDR3 loop is CASSLVWLEGASTDTQYF. The CDR3 DNA follows: TGTGCCAGCAGCTTAGTATGGCTTGAGGGGGCAAGCACAGATACGCAGTATTTT.

V usage is TRBV5-1 and J usage is TRBJ1-3; D is possibly TRBD1 (5 bases). The CDR3 totals 15 residues. Trimming removed 0 bases at V and 4 bases at J, with 11 bases between. Germline CDR1 SGHRS, CDR2 YFSETQ. CDR3 amino acids: CASSLASGTGNTIYF. The CDR3 DNA reads as TGCGCCAGCAGCTTGGCCTCAGGGACGGGAAACACCATATATTTT.

This clone was found a few times. The chain carries TRBV7-9 and TRBJ2-3; possible D gene TRBD1, 6 bases. The CDR3 runs 15 residues. The V gene's germline CDR1 is SEHNR and CDR2 FQNEAQ (reference sequence). Trimming took 3 bases from V and 2 from J, leaving 12 bases between them. The CDR3 spells CASSLVAGDTDTQYF. CDR3 bases: TGTGCCAGCAGCTTGGTGGCAGGGGACACAGATACGCAGTATTTT.

This clone has more than one count but fewer than ten. The chain has TRBV7-9 and TRBJ2-5; 10 nucleotides agree with TRBD2. The V segment lost 5 bases and the J segment 0 bases; nucleotides outside the gene matches: 3. The V gene's germline CDR1 is SEHNR and CDR2 FQNEAQ (reference sequence). The CDR3 is 15 amino acids. In DNA, the CDR3 is TGTGCCAGCAGCCCGGGACTAGCGAACCAAGAGACCCAGTACTTC. Translated: CASSPGLANQETQYF. The whole variable domain, remainder taken from reference TRBV7-9 and TRBJ2-5, is DTGVSQNPRHKITKRGQNVTFRCDPISEHNRLYWYRQTLGQGPEFLTYFQNEAQLEKSRLLSDRFSAERPKGSFSTLEIQRTEQGDSAMYLCASSPGLANQETQYFGPGTRLLVL.

The chain is built from TRBV7-9 and TRBJ2-3, with TRBD2 identical over 8 bases. The CDR3 spans 15 residues. Germline V gene data show CDR1 as SEHNR and CDR2 as FQNEAQ (reference sequence). The ends lost 2 bases at V and 5 bases at J; junction bases unmatched: 6. This chain's CDR3 is CASSLLAAGGDTQYF. The CDR3 coding sequence is TGTGCCAGCAGCTTATTAGCCGCGGGGGGAGATACGCAGTATTTT.

This sequence joins TRBV24-1 and TRBJ2-3, with TRBD1 matching over 10 bases. After removal of 6 bases from V and 4 bases from J, the junction contained 12 bases not matched to a gene. CDR1 is KGHDR, CDR2 SFDVKD, per germline. The CDR3 has 17 residues. CDR3 DNA sequence: TGTGCCACCAGTAGTGACCGGGACAGGGGCAGTTCAGATACGCAGTATTTT. As protein: CATSSDRDRGSSDTQYF.

The rearrangement uses TRBV5-1 and TRBJ1-1; 9 nucleotides agree with TRBD1. The V segment lost 3 bases and the J segment 2 bases; nucleotides outside the gene matches: 5. The germline gives CDR1 SGHRS, CDR2 YFSETQ. The length of the CDR3 is 15 residues. CDR3: CASSWAGQGNTEAFF. CDR3 DNA sequence: TGCGCCAGCAGCTGGGCGGGACAGGGTAACACTGAAGCTTTCTTT.

This clone was recorded a few times. The chain couples TRBV20-1 to TRBJ2-3; D might be TRBD2 (6 bases). Germline assignment: CDR1 DFQATT and CDR2 SNEGSKA (reference sequence). The CDR3 loop spans 14 amino acids. V lost 3 bases, J lost 3 bases, and 13 bases lay in between. In nucleotides, the CDR3 is TGCAGTGCTAGTAACCAGCGGGTTACAGATACGCAGTATTTT. This gives the protein CSASNQRVTDTQYF.

V usage is TRBV7-9 and J usage is TRBJ1-1, with D possibly TRBD1 on 6 matching bases. Germline-derived CDR1 and CDR2 are SEHNR and FQNEAQ (reference sequence). CDR3 length: 15 residues. Deletions cut 5 bases from V and 1 base from J, with 14 bases between. The chain's CDR3 is CASSLSGQRNTEAFF. In nucleotides, the CDR3 is TGTGCCAGCAGCCTCTCCGGACAGAGGAACACTGAAGCTTTCTTT.